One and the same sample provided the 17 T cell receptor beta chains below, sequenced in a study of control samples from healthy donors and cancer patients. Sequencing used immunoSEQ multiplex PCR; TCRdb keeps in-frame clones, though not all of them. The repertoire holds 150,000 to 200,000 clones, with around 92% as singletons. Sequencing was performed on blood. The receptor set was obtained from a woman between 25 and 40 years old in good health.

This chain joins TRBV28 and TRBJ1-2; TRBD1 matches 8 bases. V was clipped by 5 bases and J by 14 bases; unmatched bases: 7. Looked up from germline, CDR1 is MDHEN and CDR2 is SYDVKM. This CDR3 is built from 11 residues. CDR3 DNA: TGTGCCAGCAGTCTCGGACAGGGTAAGACCTTC. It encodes CASSLGQGKTF.

In nucleotides, the CDR3 is TGCGCCAGCAGCCAAGATGGCGGGAGGTGGGGAGATACGCAGTATTTT. It is translated as CASSQDGGRWGDTQYF. The V gene is TRBV4-1, the J gene TRBJ2-3; 8 nucleotides align to TRBD2. This CDR3 contains 16 residues. Germline trimming cut 0 bases from V and 5 bases from J; bases unmatched to any gene: 7. Germline V gene sequence: CDR1 MGHRA, CDR2 YSYEKL.

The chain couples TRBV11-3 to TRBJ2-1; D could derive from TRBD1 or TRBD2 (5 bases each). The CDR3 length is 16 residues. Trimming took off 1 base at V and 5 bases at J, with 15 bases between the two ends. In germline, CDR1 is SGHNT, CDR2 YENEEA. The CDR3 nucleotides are TGTGCCAGCAGCTTAGCGTTTGGGGGTTTTGACAATGAGCAGTTCTTC. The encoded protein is CASSLAFGGFDNEQFF. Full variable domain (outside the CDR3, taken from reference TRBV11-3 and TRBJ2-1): EAGVVQSPRYKIIEKKQPVAFWCNPISGHNTLYWYLQNLGQGPELLIRYENEEAVDDSQLPKDRFSAERLKGVDSTLKIQPAELGDSAVYLCASSLAFGGFDNEQFFGPGTRLTVL.

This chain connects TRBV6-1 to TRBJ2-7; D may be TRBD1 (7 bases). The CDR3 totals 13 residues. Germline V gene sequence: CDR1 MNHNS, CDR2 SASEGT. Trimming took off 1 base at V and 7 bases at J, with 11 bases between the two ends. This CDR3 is CASSEGPGGEQYF. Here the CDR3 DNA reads TGTGCCAGCAGTGAAGGACCAGGGGGGGAGCAGTACTTC.

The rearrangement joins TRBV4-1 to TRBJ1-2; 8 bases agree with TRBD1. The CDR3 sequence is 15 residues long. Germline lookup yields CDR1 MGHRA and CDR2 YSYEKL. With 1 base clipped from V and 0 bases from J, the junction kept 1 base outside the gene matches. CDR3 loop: CASSQGDRTNYGYTF. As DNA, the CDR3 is TGCGCCAGCAGCCAAGGGGACAGGACTAACTATGGCTACACCTTC.

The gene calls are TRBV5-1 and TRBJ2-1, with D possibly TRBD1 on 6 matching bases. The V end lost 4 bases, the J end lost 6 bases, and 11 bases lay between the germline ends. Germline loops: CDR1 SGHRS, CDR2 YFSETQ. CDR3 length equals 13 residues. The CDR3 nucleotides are TGCGCCAGCAGCCCCGGGACAATCAATGAGCAGTTCTTC. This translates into CASSPGTINEQFF.

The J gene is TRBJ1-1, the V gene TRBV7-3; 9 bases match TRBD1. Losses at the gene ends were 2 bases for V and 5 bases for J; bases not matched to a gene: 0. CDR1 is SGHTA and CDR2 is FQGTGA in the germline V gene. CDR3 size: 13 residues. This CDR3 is CASSLDRGTEAFF. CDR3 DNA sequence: TGTGCCAGCAGCTTAGACAGGGGGACTGAAGCTTTCTTT.

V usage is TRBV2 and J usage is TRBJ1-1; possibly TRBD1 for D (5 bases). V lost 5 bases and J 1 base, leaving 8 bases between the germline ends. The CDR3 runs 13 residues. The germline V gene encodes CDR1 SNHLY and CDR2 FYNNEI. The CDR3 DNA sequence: TGTGCCAGCAGTAGGGACGGGAACACTGAAGCTTTCTTT. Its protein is CASSRDGNTEAFF.

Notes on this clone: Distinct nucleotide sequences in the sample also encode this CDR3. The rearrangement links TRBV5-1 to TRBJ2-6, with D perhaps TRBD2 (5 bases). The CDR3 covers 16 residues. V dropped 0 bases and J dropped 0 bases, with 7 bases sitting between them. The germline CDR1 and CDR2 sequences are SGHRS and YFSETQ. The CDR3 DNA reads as TGCGCCAGCAGCTTGGGGAGGAGCTCTGGGGCCAACGTCCTGACTTTC. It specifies CASSLGRSSGANVLTF.

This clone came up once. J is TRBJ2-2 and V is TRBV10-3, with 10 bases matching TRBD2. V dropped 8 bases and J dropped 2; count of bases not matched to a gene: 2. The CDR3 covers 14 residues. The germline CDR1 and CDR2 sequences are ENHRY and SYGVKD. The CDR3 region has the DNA TGTGCCATCTGGACTAGCGGCAACACCGGGGAGCTGTTTTTT. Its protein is CAIWTSGNTGELFF.

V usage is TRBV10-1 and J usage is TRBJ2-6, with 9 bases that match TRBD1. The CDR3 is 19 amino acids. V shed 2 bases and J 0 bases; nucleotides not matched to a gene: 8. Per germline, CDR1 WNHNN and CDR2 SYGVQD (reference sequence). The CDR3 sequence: CASSERYRGLPSGANVLTF. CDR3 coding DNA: TGCGCCAGCAGTGAGCGATACAGGGGGCTCCCCTCTGGGGCCAACGTCCTGACTTTC.

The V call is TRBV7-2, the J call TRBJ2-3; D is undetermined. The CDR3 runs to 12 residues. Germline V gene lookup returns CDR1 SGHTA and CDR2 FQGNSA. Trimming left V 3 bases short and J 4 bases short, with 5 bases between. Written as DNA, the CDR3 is TGTGCCAGCAGCTTGCGGTCAGATACGCAGTATTTT. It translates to CASSLRSDTQYF.

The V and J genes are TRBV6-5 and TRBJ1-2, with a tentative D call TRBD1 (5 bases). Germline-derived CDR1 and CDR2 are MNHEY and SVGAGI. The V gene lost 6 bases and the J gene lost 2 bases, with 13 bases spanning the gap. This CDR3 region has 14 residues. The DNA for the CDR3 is TGTGCCAGCAGCCCGGGACGGGGCAACTATGGCTACACCTTC. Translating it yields CASSPGRGNYGYTF.

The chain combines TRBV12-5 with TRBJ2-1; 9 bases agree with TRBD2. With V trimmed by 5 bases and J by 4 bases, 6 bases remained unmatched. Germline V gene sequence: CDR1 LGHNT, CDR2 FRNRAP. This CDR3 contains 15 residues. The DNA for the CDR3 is TGTGCTAGTGGTCCGGGACTAGCAGAATACAATGAGCAGTTCTTC. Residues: CASGPGLAEYNEQFF. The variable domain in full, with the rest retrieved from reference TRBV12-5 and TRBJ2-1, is DARVTQTPRHKVTEMGQEVTMRCQPILGHNTVFWYRQTMMQGLELLAYFRNRAPLDDSGMPKDRFSAEMPDATLATLKIQPSEPRDSAVYFCASGPGLAEYNEQFFGPGTRLTVL.

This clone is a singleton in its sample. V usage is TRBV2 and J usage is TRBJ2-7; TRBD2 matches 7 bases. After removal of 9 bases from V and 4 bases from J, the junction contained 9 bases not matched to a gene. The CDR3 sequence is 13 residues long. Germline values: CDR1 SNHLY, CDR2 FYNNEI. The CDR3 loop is CASWVRERYEQYF. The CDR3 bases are TGTGCCAGTTGGGTGCGGGAGAGGTACGAGCAGTACTTC. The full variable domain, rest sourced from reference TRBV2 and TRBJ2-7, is EPEVTQTPSHQVTQMGQEVILRCVPISNHLYFYWYRQILGQKVEFLVSFYNNEISEKSEIFDDQFSVERPDGSNFTLKIRSTKLEDSAMYFCASWVRERYEQYFGPGTRLTVT.

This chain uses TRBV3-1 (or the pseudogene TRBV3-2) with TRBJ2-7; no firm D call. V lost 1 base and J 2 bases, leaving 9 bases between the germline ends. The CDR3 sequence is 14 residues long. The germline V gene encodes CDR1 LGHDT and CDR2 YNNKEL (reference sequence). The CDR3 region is CASSQGHKTYEQYF. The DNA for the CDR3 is TGTGCCAGCAGCCAAGGACACAAAACCTACGAGCAGTACTTC.

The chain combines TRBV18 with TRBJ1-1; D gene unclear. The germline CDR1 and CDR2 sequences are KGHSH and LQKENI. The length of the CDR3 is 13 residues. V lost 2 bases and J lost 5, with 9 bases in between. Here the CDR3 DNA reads TGTGCCAGCTCACCAGGGGTGGAGACTGAAGCTTTCTTT. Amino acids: CASSPGVETEAFF.